This T cell receptor (beta chain) was identified during a study of T cell responses to AZD1222 COVID-19 vaccine. Overall study findings and caveats: Spike-specific TCR breadth rose after two AZD1222 doses, and depth rose as well.

Germline V gene lookup returns CDR1 LNHDA and CDR2 SQIVND (reference sequence). There are 15 residues in the CDR3. The V and J ends lost 3 bases and 5 bases respectively, with 13 bases between them. A remark on this clone: The antigen remains undetermined.

Some clones are missing from TCRdb's copy, which holds only in-frame ones; the method was immunoSEQ multiplex PCR. Here the sample spans 110,000 or so clones, roughly 85% being singletons. The receptor was derived from an adult in good health. V usage is TRBV19 and J usage is TRBJ1-4; possible D gene TRBD1, 6 bases. The sample in question was peripheral blood, obtained on day 0 of AZD1222 vaccination. CDR3 in DNA: TGTGCCAGTAGTATCGTAAGGGGGGTGAATGAAAAACTGTTTTTT. Translation gives CASSIVRGVNEKLFF.